Below, one T cell receptor beta chain is given with its context. This clone's antigen is unknown. No clone much larger than this one lies a single base away; base qualities are absent. The data derive from a study of shared clonotypes between healthy human individuals (dated by TCRdb to the early 2020s). For context, the study as a whole: A couple of women and a few men aged 18 to 49 years were included in the cohort. For each donor, CD4 naive and CD4 memory were each given three plates, CD8 naive was given two plates, and CD8 memory was given one plate. To estimate repertoire size and how much clonotypes are shared between individuals, the study performed deep sequencing of blood TCR repertoires from about five healthy adults. Leukapheresis yielded between about 0.85 and 9 billion PBMCs per donor. Different laboratories and diverse techniques were used to prepare libraries and sequence TCR repertoires, to increase sequencing depth and limit assay-specific biases. On the study overall, not on this receptor specifically: Naive subsets generally had larger estimated clonotype richness than memory subsets. Because the study included a small number of donors, the genetic and exposure-history diversity represented was limited. Pairwise subsampling led to the expectation that sequencing depth would affect the degree of clonotype sharing among donors. Sampling was restricted to blood, and TCR repertoires in tissues likely differ from the TCR repertoires found in blood. Across a few donors, around 5.4% of naive CD4, approximately 3.6% of naive CD8, 2.3% of memory CD4, and around 0.4% of memory CD8 clonotypes were shared. Even with the large sequencing depth, rarefaction of the sorted-subset datasets indicated that sequencing was incomplete. Compared with non-shared clonotypes, clonotypes shared by all four sorted-subset donors had higher generation probabilities.

CDR1 SGHAT and CDR2 FQNNGV were looked up in the germline V gene. V is cut by 5 bases and J by 0 bases, and the space between the germline ends is 22 bases. The CDR3 covers 19 residues, taking in both the cysteine and the phenylalanine. Left in the record is the CDR3 DNA by itself, 57 bases read in frame from the first base. For the CD8 naive samples, CD45RO-negative cells were positively selected for CCR7, yielding a CD45RA+CCR7+ population from which TemRA cells were excluded. Donors were healthy HIV-negative adults with no recently reported acute infections or vaccinations. Every donor was a Caucasian adult residing in Nashville, Tennessee, USA. Blood was obtained by leukapheresis, after which PBMCs were separated by Ficoll-Histopaque density gradient centrifugation and cryopreserved in liquid nitrogen vapor phase. Purity and quantity of every magnetically sorted T cell population were checked by analytical flow cytometry. Each sorted fraction had its genomic DNA isolated and then quantified by UV absorbance on a Nanodrop 2000c.

Using the deep immunoSEQ assay, TCR CDR3 regions were amplified from genomic DNA by multiplex PCR. Extracted genomic DNA from each cell subset was distributed evenly across all wells of several immunoSEQ 96-well plates, and each plate was treated as a replicate. For sorted subsets, each replicate PCR was loaded with 200 ng genomic DNA, equivalent to 25,000 to 35,000 T cell genomes. The purified libraries were quantified using a Qubit 3.0 fluorometer, sized with a Bioanalyzer 2100, and then quantified again using the KAPA Library Quantification kit. Every immunoSEQ 96-well plate was sequenced on a dedicated single-read 150-cycle Illumina NextSeq 550 flow cell. As for the authors' bioinformatics: Because the immunoSEQ output included only junctional sequences and no quality scores, the filtering could not be the same as the filtering used for full-length reads. Sequences were annotated with PyIR, a Python wrapper for IgBLAST v1.9, using IMGT germline references to assign V/J genes and CDR3. Reads were filtered out if the reads had weak V/J assignments (E-value above 1e-6), no CDR3, stop codons, out-of-frame junctions, or ambiguous translated residues. V3J clonotypes were defined by identical inferred V gene, J gene, and CDR3 amino acid sequence. The percentage overlap between two repertoires was calculated by dividing the number of shared unique clonotypes by the size of the smaller repertoire. Repertoire richness was assessed with RTK rarefaction, the Chao1 estimator, and Recon v2.1 estimates of unobserved clonotypes. OLGA was used to compute generation probabilities for all TCRbeta clonotypes that the gDNA method yielded from a few donors. The immuneACCESS repertoire file appears here via TCRdb, limited to in-frame rearrangements. These files lack a portion of the clones; in checked studies, under half of the deficit traces to unresolved V genes, and the cause of the others is not known. The V and J calls and clone size were taken over from that table, and D and trimming were inferred from the DNA. The sample table lists about 2.1 million clones, approximately 92% of them with a count of one. The ten largest make up roughly 1.7% of the sample.

The sequence joins TRBV11-2 to TRBJ1-4; TRBD1 might be the D gene, on 6 matching bases. This clonotype was sampled from a man between 18 and 29 years old in good health. Some clones in this sample may be carry-over from other donors' samples. Sequencing used naive CD8+ T cells from PBMCs. The label giving this sample's cell subset or site can be read as: CD45RA+CCR7+. The DNA reads as follows: TGTGCCAGCAGCCCAGAGGGGGGGCTACAGTCGGCAACTAATGAAAAACTGTTTTTT. Its protein reads: CASSPEGGLQSATNEKLFF.